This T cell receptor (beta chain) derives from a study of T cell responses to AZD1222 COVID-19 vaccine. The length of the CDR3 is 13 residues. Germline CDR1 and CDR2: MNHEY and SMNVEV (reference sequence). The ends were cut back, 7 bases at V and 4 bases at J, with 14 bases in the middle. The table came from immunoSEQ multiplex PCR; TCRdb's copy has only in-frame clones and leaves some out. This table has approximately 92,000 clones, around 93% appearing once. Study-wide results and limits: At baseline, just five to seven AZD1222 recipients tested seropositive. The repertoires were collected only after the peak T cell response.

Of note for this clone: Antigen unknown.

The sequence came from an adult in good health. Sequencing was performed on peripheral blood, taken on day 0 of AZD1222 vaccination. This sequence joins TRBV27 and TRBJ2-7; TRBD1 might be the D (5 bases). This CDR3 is CASKRRGEYEQYF. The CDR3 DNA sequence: TGTGCCAGCAAGAGAAGGGGCGAGTACGAGCAGTACTTC.